The clone carrying this T cell receptor (beta chain) was observed many times. The sample originates from a study of human T cells and chemical hapten exposure. This CDR3 has 12 amino acids. The junction had 0 bases not matched to a gene; V was cut back by 1 base and J by 10 bases. In germline, CDR1 is SEHNR, CDR2 FQNEAQ (reference sequence). Time point here: patch test 1, 2 weeks after DPC sensitization. Treatment defined: therapeutic diphenylcyclopropenone sensitization with weekly scalp DPC. Alopecia patients deemed DPC-suitable, aged 18 to 70, excluding pregnancy. TCRdb re-called the RACE reads with MiXCR, one entry per CDR3 protein. The sample consists of under 450,000 distinct CDR3 sequences, around 5% of them appearing once.

The sequences come from whole blood, collected in connection with sensitization to the hapten diphenylcyclopropenone (DPC). The chain joins TRBV7-9 to TRBJ2-3, with 9 bases lining up with TRBD1. The sequence was obtained from a woman in her forties or fifties with alopecia areata. Some clones in this sample may be carry-over from other donors' samples. The DNA for the CDR3 is TGTGCCAGCAGCTTAGGGACAGGGGCGCAGTATTTT. Translation gives CASSLGTGAQYF.